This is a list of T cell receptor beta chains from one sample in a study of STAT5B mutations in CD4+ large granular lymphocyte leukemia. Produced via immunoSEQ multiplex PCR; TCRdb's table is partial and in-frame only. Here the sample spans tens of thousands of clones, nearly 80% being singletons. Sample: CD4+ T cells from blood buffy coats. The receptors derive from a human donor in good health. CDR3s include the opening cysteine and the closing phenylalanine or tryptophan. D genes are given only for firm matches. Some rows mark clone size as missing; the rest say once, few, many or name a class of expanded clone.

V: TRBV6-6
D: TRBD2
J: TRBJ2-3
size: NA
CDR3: CASMAAGGTDTQYF
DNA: TGTGCCAGCATGGCAGCGGGGGGCACAGATACGCAGTATTTT

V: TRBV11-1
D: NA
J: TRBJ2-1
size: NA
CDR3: CASSLQGLQQFF
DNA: TGTGCCAGCAGCCTCCAGGGGCTACAGCAGTTCTTC

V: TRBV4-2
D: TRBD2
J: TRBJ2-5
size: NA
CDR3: CASSQGGTSGTQETQYF
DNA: TGTGCCAGCAGCCAAGGGGGGACTAGCGGCACTCAAGAGACCCAGTACTTC

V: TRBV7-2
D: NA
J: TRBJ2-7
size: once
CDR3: CASSPYGAYEQYF
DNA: TGTGCCAGCAGCCCCTATGGGGCATACGAGCAGTACTTC

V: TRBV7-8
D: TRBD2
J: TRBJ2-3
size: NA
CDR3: CASSLDAGTSSPDTQYF
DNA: TGTGCCAGCAGCCTAGATGCGGGGACTAGCTCCCCAGATACGCAGTATTTT

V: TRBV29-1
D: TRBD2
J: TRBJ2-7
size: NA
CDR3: CSVEDGEGLNHEQYF
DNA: TGCAGCGTTGAAGATGGGGAGGGCCTTAACCACGAGCAGTACTTC

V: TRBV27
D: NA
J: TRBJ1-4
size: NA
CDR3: CASSFSSGNEKLFF
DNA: TGTGCCAGCAGTTTTTCCAGCGGTAATGAAAAACTGTTTTTT

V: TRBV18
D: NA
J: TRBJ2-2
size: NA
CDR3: CASSPRTTGELFF
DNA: TGTGCCAGCTCTCCCCGGACGACCGGGGAGCTGTTTTTT

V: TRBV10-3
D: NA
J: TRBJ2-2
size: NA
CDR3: CAISVLEYTGELFF
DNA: TGTGCCATCAGTGTTCTTGAGTACACCGGGGAGCTGTTTTTT

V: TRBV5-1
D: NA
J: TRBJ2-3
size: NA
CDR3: CASTQALTDTQYF
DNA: TGCGCCAGCACCCAGGCCCTCACAGATACGCAGTATTTT

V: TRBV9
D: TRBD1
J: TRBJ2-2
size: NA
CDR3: CASSPLQGPTNTGELFF
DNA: TGTGCCAGCAGCCCTTTACAGGGGCCTACGAACACCGGGGAGCTGTTTTTT

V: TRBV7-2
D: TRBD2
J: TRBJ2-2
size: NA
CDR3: CASSTTSGATGGELFF
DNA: TGTGCCAGCAGCACGACTAGCGGGGCCACAGGGGGGGAGCTGTTTTTT

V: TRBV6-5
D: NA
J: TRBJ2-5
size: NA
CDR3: CASSYTGLYAETQYF
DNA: TGTGCCAGCAGTTACACCGGGCTGTACGCAGAGACCCAGTACTTC

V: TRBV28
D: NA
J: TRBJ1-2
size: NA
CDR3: CASSPTAYGYTF
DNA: TGTGCCAGCAGTCCGACTGCTTATGGCTACACCTTC

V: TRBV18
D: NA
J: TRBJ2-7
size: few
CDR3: CASSPSLLGSSAEQYF
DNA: TGTGCCAGCTCACCCTCCTTACTAGGATCATCGGCCGAGCAGTACTTC

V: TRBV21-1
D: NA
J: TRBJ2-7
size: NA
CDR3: CASSKVASGGYPYEQYF
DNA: TGTGCCAGCAGCAAAGTGGCTAGCGGGGGCTACCCCTACGAGCAGTACTTC

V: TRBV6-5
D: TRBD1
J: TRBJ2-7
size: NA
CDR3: CASSRQGREQYF
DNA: TGTGCCAGCAGTCGACAGGGGCGGGAGCAGTACTTC

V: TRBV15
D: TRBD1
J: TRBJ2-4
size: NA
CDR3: CATSRERTGGSNIQYF
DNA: TGTGCCACCAGCAGAGAGAGGACAGGGGGATCAAACATTCAGTACTTC

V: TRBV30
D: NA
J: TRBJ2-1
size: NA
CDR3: CACKADYYNEQFF
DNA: TGTGCCTGCAAAGCGGATTACTACAATGAGCAGTTCTTC

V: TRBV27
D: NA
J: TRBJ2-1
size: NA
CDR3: CASSPGLTGGNEQFF
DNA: TGTGCCAGCAGTCCGGGGCTAACCGGCGGCAATGAGCAGTTCTTC

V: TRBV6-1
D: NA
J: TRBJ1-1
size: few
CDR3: CASSELTGGHTEAFF
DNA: TGTGCCAGCAGTGAACTTACCGGGGGCCACACTGAAGCTTTCTTT

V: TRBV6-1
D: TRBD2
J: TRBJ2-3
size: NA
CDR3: CASSHQRGTDTQYF
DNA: TGTGCCAGCAGTCACCAGCGGGGGACAGATACGCAGTATTTT